The clone carrying this T cell receptor beta chain appeared a single time. No antigen is known for it. Per the germline V gene, CDR1 is SGHTA and CDR2 is FQGTGA. The CDR3 is made up of 16 amino acids. The V segment lost 2 bases and the J segment 2 bases; nucleotides outside the gene matches: 2. Sequencing was performed with immunoSEQ multiplex PCR; in TCRdb, only in-frame clones are kept and a portion is missing. The sample includes roughly 16,000 clones, 65% to 85% seen only once; the top ten take 3.4%. The source of the sample is a study of PD-1 blockade in mismatch repair-deficient tumors. Study-level background: Enrolled about 2013-2017, patients had progressing, pretreated mismatch repair-deficient cancers of more than ten types. Study observations and caveats: After pembrolizumab, tumor-resident clones rose rapidly, then generally contracted before radiologic responses.

PCR or immunohistochemistry showed mismatch repair deficiency in every enrolled patient. A few pembrolizumab responders had their TCRs sequenced. V is TRBV7-3 and J is TRBJ2-6; 8 bases map to TRBD1. This specimen was PBMCs, taken 4 weeks after starting pembrolizumab. The sequence derives from an adult with mismatch repair-deficient cancer. The CDR3: CASSLQGAAGANVLTF. The CDR3 nucleotides are TGTGCCAGCAGCTTACAGGGGGCGGCTGGGGCCAACGTCCTGACTTTC.